A selection of T cell receptor beta chains follows, all from one sample in a study of shared clonotypes between healthy human individuals. Clones were sequenced by immunoSEQ multiplex PCR, and TCRdb holds only the in-frame ones, with some missing. This table holds some 510,000 clones, approximately 79% found once. The sample was PBMCs. These receptors originate from a woman in her forties in good health. Some clones in this sample may be carry-over from other donors' samples. Each CDR3 is given with its conserved first and last residue. D genes are given only for firm matches. Part of the rows lack a size; the others show once, few, many or a class for expanded clones.

v_call,cdr3_length,j_call,d_call,clone_size,cdr3_nt,cdr3_aa
TRBV7-3,16,TRBJ2-7,TRBD1,.,TGTGCCAGCAGCGACGAAAGACAGGGGCGTCTAGGCGAGCAGTACTTC,CASSDERQGRLGEQYF
TRBV2,13,TRBJ2-7,TRBD1,.,TGTGCCTCCCGAAGGACAGGGCCGCCCGAGCAGTACTTC,CASRRTGPPEQYF
TRBV28,14,TRBJ1-2,TRBD1,.,TGTGCCAGCAGTTCCCCGGACAGGGTGCGTGGCTACACCTTC,CASSSPDRVRGYTF
TRBV5-1,15,TRBJ2-2,TRBD2,.,TGCGCCAGCAGCTTGGGCGGGGGAGAGGCCGGGGAGCTGTTTTTT,CASSLGGGEAGELFF
TRBV6-1,14,TRBJ2-3,.,.,TGTGCCAGCAGTGAAGGGACGCCCCCAGATACGCAGTATTTT,CASSEGTPPDTQYF
TRBV11-2,15,TRBJ1-4,.,.,TGTGCCAGCAGCTCCAACTCGTTGGTGGGGGAAAAACTGTTTTTT,CASSSNSLVGEKLFF
TRBV2,15,TRBJ2-2,.,.,TGTGCCAGCAGTGAAGTCCTGGGAGACACCGGGGAGCTGTTTTTT,CASSEVLGDTGELFF
TRBV6-1,15,TRBJ1-2,TRBD1,few,TGTGCCAGCACCCGCTTGGGGACAGGCGACTATGGCTACACCTTC,CASTRLGTGDYGYTF
TRBV10-3,15,TRBJ2-5,.,.,TGTGCCATCAGTGAGTCTGGGAGAGGTTCGGAGACCCAGTACTTC,CAISESGRGSETQYF
TRBV14,13,TRBJ1-1,.,.,TGTGCCAGCAGCCAAGATCTGCAGAGTGAAGCTTTCTTT,CASSQDLQSEAFF
TRBV15,15,TRBJ2-7,.,.,TGTGCCACCAGCAGAGATCTCTCGAAGGGTTCCGAGCAGTACTTC,CATSRDLSKGSEQYF
TRBV2,12,TRBJ1-1,TRBD1,.,TGTGCCAGCATCTTACAGGGGGCGGGAGCTTTCTTT,CASILQGAGAFF
TRBV6-1,14,TRBJ2-7,TRBD2,.,TGTGCCAGCAGTGACCTAGCGGGCCCCTACGAGCAGTACTTC,CASSDLAGPYEQYF
TRBV19,15,TRBJ2-2,TRBD1,.,TGTGCCAGTAGTAGACGACAGGGGGCCTCCGGGGAGCTGTTTTTT,CASSRRQGASGELFF
TRBV6-4,13,TRBJ1-1,.,few,TGTGCCAGCAGTGGAGGGCCGAACACTGAAGCTTTCTTT,CASSGGPNTEAFF
TRBV5-5,12,TRBJ2-7,.,.,TGTGCCAGCAGCCTGGGACAATACGAGCAGTACTTC,CASSLGQYEQYF
TRBV5-1,16,TRBJ2-6,.,few,TGCGCCAGCAGCCCGGCGGAAGATTCTGGGGCCAACGTCCTGACTTTC,CASSPAEDSGANVLTF
TRBV11-3,15,TRBJ2-4,TRBD1,.,TGTGCCAGCAGCCAGGGGGTTGGCCAAGAAAACATTCAGTACTTC,CASSQGVGQENIQYF
TRBV2,15,TRBJ2-7,TRBD2,.,TGTGCCAGCAGCCGTGGGACTAGCGGGCCCTACGAGCAGTACTTC,CASSRGTSGPYEQYF
TRBV7-2,15,TRBJ2-1,TRBD1,.,TGTGCCAGCAGTCGGGACAGGGGGTATAACAATGAGCAGTTCTTC,CASSRDRGYNNEQFF
TRBV5-6,12,TRBJ1-2,.,.,TGTGCCAGCAGCCCGGGACGTTCAGGCTACACCTTC,CASSPGRSGYTF
TRBV10-3,15,TRBJ2-3,TRBD2,once,TGTGCCATCAGGGGACTAGCGTCTAGCACAGATACGCAGTATTTT,CAIRGLASSTDTQYF
TRBV15,15,TRBJ2-7,TRBD2,few,TGTGCCACCAGCACGCGGACTAGCGGGATTCTCGAGCAGTACTTC,CATSTRTSGILEQYF
TRBV4-2,16,TRBJ2-1,TRBD2,.,TGTGCCAGCAGCCCGGGGACTAGCGGTTCCTACAATGAGCAGTTCTTC,CASSPGTSGSYNEQFF
TRBV4-2,18,TRBJ2-3,TRBD2,.,TGTGCCAGCCAGAGCGGTGGACTAGCGGGAGTAGGAGAAGATACGCAGTATTTT,CASQSGGLAGVGEDTQYF
TRBV7-6,15,TRBJ2-2,.,.,TGTGCCAGCAGCCCGACAGACTACCCCACCGGGGAGCTGTTTTTT,CASSPTDYPTGELFF
TRBV28,14,TRBJ1-5,.,.,TGTGCCAGCAGTTTGGAACAGAGCAATCAGCCCCAGCATTTT,CASSLEQSNQPQHF
TRBV7-2,19,TRBJ2-2,TRBD2,.,TGTGCCAGCAGCTTTCCCGGACTAGCGGGCGCATCGAACACCGGGGAGCTGTTTTTT,CASSFPGLAGASNTGELFF
TRBV9,16,TRBJ2-1,TRBD2,.,TGTGCCAGCACACCCTTTGGACTAGCGGGAAACAATGAGCAGTTCTTC,CASTPFGLAGNNEQFF
TRBV11-2,14,TRBJ2-5,.,.,TGTGCCAGCAGCGAGGGGGTACGCAGGGAGACCCAGTACTTC,CASSEGVRRETQYF
TRBV5-1,14,TRBJ2-5,.,.,TGCGCCAGCAGCTGGCGGGGTTCTCAAGAGACCCAGTACTTC,CASSWRGSQETQYF
TRBV5-1,14,TRBJ1-1,.,.,TGCGCCAGCAGCCCGGCGACGGCTAACACTGAAGCTTTCTTT,CASSPATANTEAFF
TRBV7-9,16,TRBJ2-1,.,many,TGTGCCAGCAGTTACCCTCACGGAGGTTCCTACAATGAGCAGTTCTTC,CASSYPHGGSYNEQFF
TRBV19,14,TRBJ1-5,.,few,TGTGCCAGTAGTATTGGTCAGGGTAATCAGCCCCAGCATTTT,CASSIGQGNQPQHF
TRBV30,14,TRBJ2-5,.,.,TGTGCCTGGAGTGTAGGGGGGGTTCAAGAGACCCAGTACTTC,CAWSVGGVQETQYF
TRBV5-5,15,TRBJ2-5,.,.,TGTGCCAGCAGCGTGAAGGGAGGAGAGCAAGAGACCCAGTACTTC,CASSVKGGEQETQYF
TRBV28,15,TRBJ2-7,TRBD2,once,TGTGCCAGCAGTCCAGGACTAGCGGGATCCTACGAGCAGTACTTC,CASSPGLAGSYEQYF
TRBV28,13,TRBJ1-5,.,.,TGTGCCAGCAGTTTGACCTACAATCAGCCCCAGCATTTT,CASSLTYNQPQHF
TRBV6-5,16,TRBJ2-1,TRBD2,.,TGTGCCAGCAGTTACGAAGCGGGAGTCTTCTACAATGAGCAGTTCTTC,CASSYEAGVFYNEQFF